These 25 T cell receptor beta chains originate from one sample sequenced in a study of regulatory T cells in long-lasting Graves disease (dated by TCRdb to about 2021). The sample's time point label is to be understood as: newly diagnosed GD, antithyroid drugs for less than 3 months. For both TCR sequencing and RNA sequencing, RNA was extracted from PBMCs using TRIzol. Libraries were made using multiplex PCR. The run used an Illumina HiSeq 4000. iRepertoire HTBI primers and Arm-PCR amplification of CDR3 regions were used to construct TCR beta libraries. The raw public data were reprocessed by TCRdb itself: fastp quality trimming at Q25, MiXCR clonotype calling, in-frame beta chains only. CDR3 protein duplicates are merged, each entry listing the most common genes and DNA. This sample is represented by 350,000 to 550,000 distinct CDR3 sequences; 15% of them were singletons. The ten most abundant clones make up 16% of the sample.

Separately, the same data were catalogued under a study of T cells in Graves' hyperthyroidism and ophthalmopathy.

Sequenced here: peripheral blood mononuclear cells (PBMCs), sampled at new diagnosis, from a patient treated with antithyroid drugs. The origin of the receptors is a woman under 40 with Graves disease. Donor details come from another sample of the same person, matched by shared clones.

This clonotype was seen many times. The V and J genes are TRBV12-3 or TRBV12-4 and TRBJ2-5; 14 positions match TRBD2. Germline trimming cut 6 bases from V and 5 bases from J; bases unmatched to any gene: 5. CDR3 length: 15 amino acids. CDR3 nucleotides: TGTGCCAGCAGAGTCGGGACTAGCGGGAGTGAGACCCAGTACTTC. This encodes CASRVGTSGSETQYF.

This clonotype was seen many times. The rearrangement uses TRBV6-2 or TRBV6-3 and TRBJ2-7, with 8 nucleotides matching TRBD1. J lost 3 bases, V lost 6 bases, and 7 bases had no gene match. Per the germline V gene, CDR1 is MNHEY and CDR2 is SVGEGT. The CDR3 length is 14 residues. CDR3 sequence: CASSQTQGGYEQYF. The CDR3 coding sequence is TGTGCCAGCAGCCAAACACAGGGGGGCTACGAGCAGTACTTC.

This clonotype was counted a few times. The chain links TRBV27 to TRBJ1-1, with a possible D match to TRBD1 (5 bases). Germline V gene sequence: CDR1 MNHEY, CDR2 SMNVEV (reference sequence). CDR3 length: 15 residues. V was trimmed by 7 bases and J by 0 bases, leaving 15 bases between them. DNA for the CDR3: TGTGCCAGCACCCCTCTTTGGGGGTTGAACACTGAAGCTTTCTTT. Translation: CASTPLWGLNTEAFF.

At least ten counts were recorded for this clonotype. The chain combines TRBV11-2 with TRBJ1-4, with D possibly being TRBD1 (5 bases). The CDR3 is made up of 17 amino acids. Trimming stripped 0 bases from V and 7 bases from J, with 18 bases between. From germline, CDR1 is SGHAT and CDR2 FQNNGV. CDR3 amino acids: CASSLDHSGLGFEKLFF. CDR3 nucleotides: TGTGCCAGCAGCTTAGATCATTCGGGACTAGGGTTTGAAAAACTGTTTTTT.

This clonotype was seen many times. The chain carries TRBV7-8 and TRBJ2-5, with 9 bases aligning to TRBD2. CDR3 length: 14 residues. Unmatched junction bases numbered 6, after V lost 1 base and J lost 9 bases. CDR1 SGHVS and CDR2 FQNEAQ come from the germline V gene. CDR3 loop: CASSLVAGERSQYF. The CDR3 DNA reads TGTGCCAGCAGCTTAGTAGCGGGAGAGAGGTCCCAGTACTTC.

This clonotype was recorded at least ten times. CDR3 coding DNA: TGTGCCAGCAGCCTGAGCGGGGAAGACCCCTACGAGCAGTACTTC. Protein sequence: CASSLSGEDPYEQYF. This chain links TRBV7-8 with TRBJ2-7; 7 bases are shared with TRBD2. Germline V lookup: CDR1 SGHVS, CDR2 FQNEAQ. The CDR3 sequence is 15 residues long. Trimming at V came to 5 bases and at J to 2 bases, leaving 9 bases not matched to a gene. The whole variable domain, remainder taken from reference TRBV7-8 and TRBJ2-7, is GAGVSQSPRYKVAKRGQDVALRCDPISGHVSLFWYQQALGQGPEFLTYFQNEAQLDKSGLPSDRFFAERPEGSVSTLKIQRTQQEDSAVYLCASSLSGEDPYEQYFGPGTRLTVT.

This clonotype showed up many times. The chain carries TRBV2 and TRBJ2-7; D uncertain. The V gene's germline CDR1 is SNHLY and CDR2 FYNNEI. CDR3 length: 13 residues. V lost 8 bases and J lost 0, with 11 bases in between. CDR3 DNA: TGTGCCAGCGCCACGGGCAACTCCTACGAGCAGTACTTC. Translated: CASATGNSYEQYF.

Details on this clonotype: A much larger clone is a single base away; this may be a read error. V and J are TRBV2 and TRBJ1-1; 8 nucleotides match TRBD1. Per germline, CDR1 SNHLY and CDR2 FYNNEI. This CDR3 comprises 14 residues. The CDR3: CAGSALTGGTEAFF. CDR3 DNA: TGTGCCGGCAGTGCCCTCACAGGGGGCACTGAAGCTTTCTTT. The full variable domain, completed using reference TRBV2 and TRBJ1-1, is EPEVTQTPSHQVTQMGQEVILRCVPISNHLYFYWYRQILGQKVEFLVSFYNNEISEKSEIFDDQFSVERPDGSNFTLKIRSTKLEDSAMYFCAGSALTGGTEAFFGQGTRLTVV.

This clonotype has ten or more counts. The CDR3 coding sequence is TGTGCCAGCAGCTCGGGCCTGGGGCTAGCGGGAGGTCTGAACACCGGGGAGCTGTTTTTT. Amino acid sequence: CASSSGLGLAGGLNTGELFF. The chain is built from TRBV11-2 and TRBJ2-2; 11 bases align to TRBD2. Losses at the gene ends were 4 bases for V and 1 base for J; bases not matched to a gene: 14. Germline assignment: CDR1 SGHAT and CDR2 FQNNGV. The CDR3 covers 20 residues.

This clonotype was counted at least ten times. This chain links TRBV28 with TRBJ2-2; D is perhaps TRBD1 (5 bases). V lost 5 bases, J lost 6 bases, and 10 bases lay in between. CDR1 is MDHEN and CDR2 is SYDVKM in the germline V gene. The length of the CDR3 is 13 residues. CDR3 coding DNA: TGTGCCAGCAGTCCAGGGATTGCCGGGGAGCTGTTTTTT. It specifies CASSPGIAGELFF.

The V call is TRBV27, the J call TRBJ1-3; D unresolved. V was clipped by 3 bases and J by 4 bases, with 19 bases between them. Germline V gives CDR1 MNHEY, CDR2 SMNVEV (reference sequence). The CDR3 is 17 residues long. Here the CDR3 DNA reads TGTGCCAGCAGTTTGGCCAACCCCGGTACGCTCGGAAACACCATATATTTT. Translation gives CASSLANPGTLGNTIYF.

This clonotype has at least ten counts. The chain combines TRBV3-1 with TRBJ1-1; D gene uncertain. This CDR3 region has 15 residues. Deletions cut 0 bases from V and 2 bases from J, with 10 bases between. CDR1 and CDR2 (germline): LGHDT, YNNKEL (reference sequence). As DNA, the CDR3 is TGTGCCAGCAGCCAAGATGCAGCGTCTAACACTGAAGCTTTCTTT. It translates to CASSQDAASNTEAFF.

The gene calls are TRBV7-8 and TRBJ2-4; weak D call: TRBD1 (6 bases). Deletions cut 5 bases from V and 0 bases from J, with 14 bases between. The CDR3 is 16 residues long. The V gene's germline CDR1 is SGHVS and CDR2 FQNEAQ. CDR3 coding DNA: TGTGCCAGCAGCGACACAGGGCTACAAGCCAAAAACATTCAGTACTTC. Translation: CASSDTGLQAKNIQYF.

Only a few counts were recorded for this clonotype. The genes are TRBV19 and TRBJ2-5; D might be TRBD2 (5 bases). Trimming removed 1 base at V and 5 bases at J, with 8 bases between. The CDR3 runs 13 residues. Per the germline V gene, CDR1 is LNHDA and CDR2 is SQIVND (reference sequence). For the CDR3, the DNA is TGTGCCAGTAGTATAGCGCGGGCGGAGACCCAGTACTTC. Protein product: CASSIARAETQYF.

This clonotype was counted ten times or more. V and J are TRBV18 and TRBJ1-6; D remains unclear. V lost 6 bases to trimming and J lost 10 bases, with 13 bases between them. Germline CDR1 KGHSH, CDR2 LQKENI. The length of the CDR3 is 13 residues. DNA of the CDR3: TGTGCCAGCTCTCCTGAGACATCGTCACCCCTCCACTTT. Its translation is CASSPETSSPLHF.

This clonotype came up many times. This chain links TRBV11-2 with TRBJ2-1; TRBD1 matches at 10 bases. V was pared by 6 bases and J by 9 bases, with 14 bases of the junction left unmatched. CDR1 is SGHAT, CDR2 FQNNGV, per germline. This CDR3 has 16 residues. The CDR3, as DNA: TGTGCCAGCAGTTTCTCCGGGACAGGGGAATGGGGTGAGCAGTTCTTC. Its protein product is CASSFSGTGEWGEQFF.

At least ten counts were recorded for this clonotype. The J gene is TRBJ2-3, the V gene TRBV9; 10 nucleotides match TRBD2. Germline-derived CDR1 and CDR2 are SGDLS and YYNGEE. This CDR3 is built from 16 residues. V dropped 0 bases and J dropped 3; count of bases not matched to a gene: 4. The CDR3 here is CASSVGPSGRTDTQYF. CDR3 DNA: TGTGCCAGCAGCGTAGGTCCTAGCGGGAGAACAGATACGCAGTATTTT.

This clonotype came up many times. The V call is TRBV7-2, the J call TRBJ2-3; D is possibly TRBD2 (5 bases). The CDR3 has 15 amino acids. The germline CDR1 and CDR2 sequences are SGHTA and FQGNSA. The V and J ends lost 6 bases and 0 bases respectively, with 13 bases between them. In DNA, the CDR3 is TGTGCCAGCAGACGTACTAGTTGGAGCACAGATACGCAGTATTTT. It specifies CASRRTSWSTDTQYF.

The sample holds many counts of this clonotype. V usage is TRBV29-1 and J usage is TRBJ2-5, with D perhaps given as TRBD1 or TRBD2 (6 bases each). V lost 6 bases and J lost 1, with 9 bases in between. Germline loops: CDR1 SQVTM, CDR2 ANQGSEA. The CDR3 totals 12 residues. CDR3 DNA: TGCAGCGTAGGGGGGACCCAAGAGACCCAGTACTTC. Its protein product is CSVGGTQETQYF.

This clonotype was counted many times. V gene TRBV6-5 combines with J gene TRBJ2-4, with a weak D call TRBD1 (5 bases). V was pared by 0 bases and J by 5 bases, with 8 bases between. This CDR3 region has 14 residues. The germline V gene encodes CDR1 MNHEY and CDR2 SVGAGI. This chain's CDR3 is CASSYSLGENIQYF. CDR3 bases: TGTGCCAGCAGTTACTCGTTAGGGGAAAACATTCAGTACTTC.

There are many counts of this clonotype. This rearrangement joins TRBV24-1 to TRBJ2-7, with a possible D match to TRBD1 (6 bases). This CDR3 has 14 amino acids. The germline V gene encodes CDR1 KGHDR and CDR2 SFDVKD. Trimming removed 3 bases from V and 5 bases from J, with 13 bases in between. The CDR3 loop is CATSDPAGADEQYF. CDR3 DNA: TGTGCCACCAGTGATCCCGCAGGGGCTGACGAGCAGTACTTC.

In regard to this clonotype: This may be a read error, as it is one base from a much larger clone. The genes are TRBV10-1 and TRBJ2-7; D remains unclear. The CDR3 sequence is 14 residues long. The germline gives CDR1 WNHNN, CDR2 SYGVQD (reference sequence). Trimming took 5 bases from V and 2 from J, leaving 13 bases between them. This CDR3 reads CASSKSRATYEQYF. The CDR3 DNA sequence: TGCGCCAGCAGTAAAAGTAGGGCGACCTACGAGCAGTACTTC.

This clonotype showed up many times. The chain employs TRBV10-1 and TRBJ2-3, with 10 bases aligning to TRBD2. Losses at the gene ends were 2 bases for V and 4 bases for J; bases not matched to a gene: 3. CDR1 WNHNN and CDR2 SYGVQD come from the germline V gene (reference sequence). The CDR3 contains 15 residues. The CDR3 reads CASSEQAGGPDTQYF. In DNA, the CDR3 is TGCGCCAGCAGTGAGCAAGCGGGAGGGCCAGATACGCAGTATTTT.

In this sample, this clonotype turned up many times. This chain uses TRBV29-1 with TRBJ2-1, with 12 bases that match TRBD2. Germline V lookup: CDR1 SQVTM, CDR2 ANQGSEA. The CDR3 runs to 15 residues. V was pared by 7 bases and J by 3 bases, with 7 bases of the junction left unmatched. In DNA form, the CDR3 reads TGCAGCGCCAGACTAGCGGGAGCTGTCTACAATGAGCAGTTCTTC. Its protein product is CSARLAGAVYNEQFF.

The sample holds many counts of this clonotype. V usage is TRBV24-1 and J usage is TRBJ2-3; no firm D call. This CDR3 is 16 amino acids long. The V end was cut by 1 base, the J end by 0 bases, with 10 bases between. Germline assignment: CDR1 KGHDR and CDR2 SFDVKD. CDR3 coding DNA: TGTGCCACCAGTGATTTCGGGCAGCTTAGCACAGATACGCAGTATTTT. It specifies CATSDFGQLSTDTQYF.